This TCR beta chain was sequenced during a study of CD8 T cells in Susac syndrome. CDR3 size: 14 residues. The trim removed 5 bases at V and 8 bases at J, leaving 6 bases unmatched. The germline V gene has CDR1 SNHLY and CDR2 FYNNEI. Random hexamers were used to reverse transcribe the RNA input (about 0.45 to 1 ug). Across 54 Vbeta and 13 Jbeta, TCR beta CDR3 was amplified with immunoSEQ multiplex PCR. TCRdb independently ran MiXCR on the immunoSEQ multiplex PCR reads; one entry per CDR3 protein. The sample has approximately 130,000 distinct CDR3 sequences; about 90% are singletons. V and J are TRBV2 and TRBJ2-1; 10 bases are a match to TRBD1. The specimen was CD8+ T cells from PBMCs. The source of this sequence is a human donor with multiple sclerosis. The CDR3 bases are TGTGCCAGCAGTAGGGACAGGGGAGGCGATGAGCAGTTCTTC. Residues: CASSRDRGGDEQFF.